This record concerns one T cell receptor beta chain sequence. Its antigen is unknown. This sample was taken from a study of T cells expressing NK-cell markers. Study as a whole: Source material for TCR beta repertoires consisted of sorted CD3+CD56+NKG2C+, CD3+CD56+NKG2C- and CD3+CD56-NKG2C+ T cells. One of eight sequenced donors was HCMV-seronegative; the other seven were seropositive. Study-level findings and limits: Of the CD8+ T cells in about 6 donors, roughly 1.0-7.0% belonged to dominant NKG2C+ clonotypes.

This CDR3 has 12 residues. CDR1 is MNHNS and CDR2 is SASEGT in the germline V gene. In generating TCR beta cDNA, 5'RACE template switching with UMIs was used. TCRdb reanalyzed the 5' RACE reads and collapses them to one entry per CDR3 protein, without DNA. The listing records about 460,000 distinct CDR3 sequences. This clonotype was obtained from a woman aged 45-59 years in good health. V is TRBV6-1 and J is TRBJ2-3. The sample comprised blood T cells: a sorted CD56 or NKG2C T cell subset, CD4+ or CD8+ T cells, or bulk PBMC T cells (not recorded which). This CDR3 reads CASSEMADTQYF.